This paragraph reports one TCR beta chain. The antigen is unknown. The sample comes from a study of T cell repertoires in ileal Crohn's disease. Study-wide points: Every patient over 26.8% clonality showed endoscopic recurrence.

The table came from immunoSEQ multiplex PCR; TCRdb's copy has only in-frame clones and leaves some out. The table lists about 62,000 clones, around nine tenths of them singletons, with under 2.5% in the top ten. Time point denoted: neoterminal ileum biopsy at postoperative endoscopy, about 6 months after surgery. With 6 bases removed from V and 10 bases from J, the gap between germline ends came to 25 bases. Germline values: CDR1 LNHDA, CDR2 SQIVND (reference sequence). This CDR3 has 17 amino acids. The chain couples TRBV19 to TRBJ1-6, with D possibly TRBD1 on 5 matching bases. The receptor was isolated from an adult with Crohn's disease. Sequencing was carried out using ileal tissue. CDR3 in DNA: TGTGCCAGTAGGACCCAGGGAGTGCAGGGAGGTAGATCACCCCTCCACTTT. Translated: CASRTQGVQGGRSPLHF. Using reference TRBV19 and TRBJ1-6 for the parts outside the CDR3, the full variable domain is DGGITQSPKYLFRKEGQNVTLSCEQNLNHDAMYWYRQDPGQGLRLIYYSQIVNDFQKGDIAEGYSVSREKKESFPLTVTSAQKNPTAFYLCASRTQGVQGGRSPLHFGNGTRLTVT.